One T cell receptor (beta chain) is described in this entry. The data stem from a study of tumor-infiltrating lymphocytes in localized non-small cell lung cancer. Sequencing used immunoSEQ multiplex PCR; TCRdb keeps in-frame clones, though not all of them. The sample holds roughly 8,500 clones, 65% to 80% seen once. Material: uninvolved lung tissue not adjacent to the tumor. The TCR was taken from a human donor with non-small cell lung cancer.

CDR3 region: CASSVSGTSEETQYF. CDR3 bases: TGTGCCAGCAGCGTATCTGGGACTAGCGAAGAGACCCAGTACTTC. The V call is TRBV9, the J call TRBJ2-5; 10 nucleotides match TRBD2. The CDR3 covers 15 residues. Unmatched junction bases numbered 3, after V lost 1 base and J lost 3 bases. Germline loops: CDR1 SGDLS, CDR2 YYNGEE.